This T cell receptor (beta chain) was recovered during a study of cytomegalovirus exposure and HLA in healthy donors. Primers included in the PCR were 60 Vbeta and 13 Jbeta primers. Clones were read by immunoSEQ multiplex PCR, and TCRdb kept only the in-frame ones, dropping some. There are about 130,000 clones in the sample; roughly four fifths occur only once, and about 1% lies in the top ten. Deletions cut 0 bases from V and 8 bases from J, with 5 bases between. The germline CDR1 and CDR2 sequences are WNHNN and SYGVQD (reference sequence). This CDR3 contains 13 residues. Sequencing was carried out using PBMCs. The TCR originated in a woman aged 60-70 years in good health and CMV-seronegative. V is TRBV10-1 and J is TRBJ1-6, with D unresolved. CDR3 sequence: CASSESADSPLHF. The CDR3 DNA follows: TGCGCCAGCAGTGAGTCGGCCGATTCACCCCTCCACTTT.